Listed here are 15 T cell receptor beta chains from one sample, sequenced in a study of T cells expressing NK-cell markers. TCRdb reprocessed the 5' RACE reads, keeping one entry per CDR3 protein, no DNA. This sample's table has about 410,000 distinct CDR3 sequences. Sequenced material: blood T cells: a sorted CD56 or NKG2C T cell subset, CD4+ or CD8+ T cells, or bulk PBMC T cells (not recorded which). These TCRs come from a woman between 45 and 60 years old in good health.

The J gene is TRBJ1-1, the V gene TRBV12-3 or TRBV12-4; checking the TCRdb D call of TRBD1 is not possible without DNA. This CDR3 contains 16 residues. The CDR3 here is CASSFYADIGNTEAFF.

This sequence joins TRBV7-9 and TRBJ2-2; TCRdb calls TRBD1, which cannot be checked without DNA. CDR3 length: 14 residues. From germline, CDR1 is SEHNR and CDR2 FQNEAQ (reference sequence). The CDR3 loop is CASSYRHPAGELFF.

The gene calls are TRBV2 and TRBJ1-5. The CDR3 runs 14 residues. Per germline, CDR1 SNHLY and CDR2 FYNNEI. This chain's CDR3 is CASSERDSNQPQHF.

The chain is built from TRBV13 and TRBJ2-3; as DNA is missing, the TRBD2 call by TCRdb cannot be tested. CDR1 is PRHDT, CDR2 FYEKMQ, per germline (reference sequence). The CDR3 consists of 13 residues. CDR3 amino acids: CASKSGIEDTQYF.

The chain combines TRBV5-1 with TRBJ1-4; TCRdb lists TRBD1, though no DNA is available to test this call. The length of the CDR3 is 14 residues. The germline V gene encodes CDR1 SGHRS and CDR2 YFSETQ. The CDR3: CASSLAAGHGKLFF.

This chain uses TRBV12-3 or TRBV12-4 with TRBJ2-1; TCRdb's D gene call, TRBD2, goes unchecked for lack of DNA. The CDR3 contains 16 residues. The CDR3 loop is CASRPGLAGGLNEQFF.

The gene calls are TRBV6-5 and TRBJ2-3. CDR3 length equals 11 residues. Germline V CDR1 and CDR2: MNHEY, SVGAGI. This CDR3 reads CASYDSYTQYF.

The CDR3 spells CSVPSGANVLTF. This chain joins TRBV29-1 and TRBJ2-6. Per the germline V gene, CDR1 is SQVTM and CDR2 is ANQGSEA. The CDR3 contains 12 residues.

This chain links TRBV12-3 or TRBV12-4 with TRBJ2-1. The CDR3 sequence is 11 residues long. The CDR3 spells CASSLGGLKFF.

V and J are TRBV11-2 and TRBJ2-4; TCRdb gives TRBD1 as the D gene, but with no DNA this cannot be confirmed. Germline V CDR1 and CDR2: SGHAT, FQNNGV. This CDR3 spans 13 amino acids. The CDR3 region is CASSSAGRNIQYF.

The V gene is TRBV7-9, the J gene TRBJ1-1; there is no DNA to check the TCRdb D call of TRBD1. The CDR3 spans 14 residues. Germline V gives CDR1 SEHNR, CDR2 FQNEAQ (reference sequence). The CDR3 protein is CASSSSTGVTEAFF.

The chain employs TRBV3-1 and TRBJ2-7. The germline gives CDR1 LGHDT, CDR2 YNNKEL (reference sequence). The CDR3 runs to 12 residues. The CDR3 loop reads CASSPFLYEQYF.

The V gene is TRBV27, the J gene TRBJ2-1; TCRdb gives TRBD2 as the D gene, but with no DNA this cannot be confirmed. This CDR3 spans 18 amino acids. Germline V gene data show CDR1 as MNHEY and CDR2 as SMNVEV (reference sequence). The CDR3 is CASSLSPSGLHPYNEQFF.

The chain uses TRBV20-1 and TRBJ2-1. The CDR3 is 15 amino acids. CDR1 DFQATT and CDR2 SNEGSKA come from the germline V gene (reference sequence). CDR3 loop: CSARDQDRSYNEQFF.

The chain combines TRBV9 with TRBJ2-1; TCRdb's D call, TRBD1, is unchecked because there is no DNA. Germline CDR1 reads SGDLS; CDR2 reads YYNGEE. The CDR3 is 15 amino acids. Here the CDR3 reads CASSVAGSGQGEQFF.